The 2 T cell receptor beta chains below come from one sample, sequenced in a study of yellow fever vaccine responses in identical twins. MiXCR was run by TCRdb on the RT-PCR reads, yielding one entry per CDR3 protein. The sample comprises nearly 11,000 distinct CDR3 sequences, approximately 80% of which are singletons, and roughly 7% rests with the top ten. Sequenced material: T cells from blood (PBMCs), unsorted or a sorted subset (not recorded which), taken before or after yellow fever vaccination (not recorded which). The receptors come from a woman aged 18-35 years who received the yellow fever vaccine.

This rearrangement joins TRBV27 to TRBJ2-5, with D uncertain. Germline CDR1 MNHEY, CDR2 SMNVEV (reference sequence). This CDR3 contains 13 residues. Trimming removed 2 bases at V and 0 bases at J, with 4 bases between. The CDR3 here is CASSLRYQETQYF. The CDR3 coding sequence is TGTGCCAGCAGTTTACGCTACCAAGAGACCCAGTACTTC.

Only one count was recorded for this clonotype. This chain connects TRBV5-1 to TRBJ1-1, with D hard to call. Germline CDR1 reads SGHRS; CDR2 reads YFSETQ. V was cut by 0 bases and J by 12 bases, with 9 bases left in between. The CDR3 length is 11 residues. CDR3 residues: CASSLDGRTFF. CDR3 coding DNA: TGCGCCAGCAGCTTGGATGGTAGAACTTTCTTT.